This entry concerns a single T cell receptor beta chain. The sample originates from a study of cytomegalovirus exposure and HLA in healthy donors. CDR3 length equals 15 residues. Germline CDR1 and CDR2: SGHTA and FQGNSA. V gave up 0 bases and J gave up 8 bases; unmatched junction bases: 9. PCR employed 60 Vbeta and 13 Jbeta primers. Repertoires were generated with immunoSEQ multiplex PCR, while TCRdb's copy carries only in-frame clones and drops some. There are under 150,000 clones in the sample; around two thirds occur only once, and around 9.7% lies in the top ten. The source is a woman between 35 and 50 years old in good health and CMV-seropositive. The chain is built from TRBV7-2 and TRBJ1-2, with TRBD1 matching 7 bases. The sample consisted of PBMCs. In DNA, the CDR3 is TGTGCCAGCAGCTTAGCCACCGGGACAGAGAACGGCTACACCTTC. Translating it yields CASSLATGTENGYTF.